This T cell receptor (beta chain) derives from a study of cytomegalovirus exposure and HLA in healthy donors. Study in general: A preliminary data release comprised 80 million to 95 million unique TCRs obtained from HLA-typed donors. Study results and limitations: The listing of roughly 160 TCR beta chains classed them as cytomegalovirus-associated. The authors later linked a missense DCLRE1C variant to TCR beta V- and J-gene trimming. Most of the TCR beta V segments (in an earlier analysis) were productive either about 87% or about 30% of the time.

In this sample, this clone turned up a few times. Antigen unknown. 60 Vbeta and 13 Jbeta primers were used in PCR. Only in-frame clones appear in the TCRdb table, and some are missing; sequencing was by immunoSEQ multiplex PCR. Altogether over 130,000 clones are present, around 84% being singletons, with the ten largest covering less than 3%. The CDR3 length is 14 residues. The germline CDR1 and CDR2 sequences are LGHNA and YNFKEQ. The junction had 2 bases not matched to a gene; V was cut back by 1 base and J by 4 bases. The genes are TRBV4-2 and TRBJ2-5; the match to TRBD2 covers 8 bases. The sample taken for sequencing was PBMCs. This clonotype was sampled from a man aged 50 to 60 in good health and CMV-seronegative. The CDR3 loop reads CASSQGGTRETQYF. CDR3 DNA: TGTGCCAGCAGCCAAGGAGGGACTAGAGAGACCCAGTACTTC.